Listed here are 17 T cell receptor beta chains from one sample, sequenced in a study of early T cells in non-severe SARS-CoV-2 infection. Using its own MiXCR run on the 5' RACE reads, TCRdb lists one record per CDR3 protein. The table lists some 61,000 distinct CDR3 sequences, 8.5% to 12% of them singletons. The sequenced sample consisted of whole blood. These receptors were obtained from an adult who was a healthcare worker with PCR-confirmed SARS-CoV-2 infection or an uninfected control (not recorded which).

This clonotype was found many times. This sequence joins TRBV4-1 and TRBJ2-1; D gene unclear. This CDR3 is 13 amino acids long. The germline gives CDR1 MGHRA, CDR2 YSYEKL. The V and J ends lost 2 bases and 6 bases respectively, with 8 bases between them. The CDR3 bases are TGCGCCAGCAGCCAACTACGGATCAATGAGCAGTTCTTC. Translating it yields CASSQLRINEQFF.

This clonotype was picked up many times. The chain recombines TRBV12-3 or TRBV12-4 with TRBJ2-4; TRBD2 is a possible D gene (5 bases). V gave up 2 bases and J gave up 8 bases, with 10 bases separating them. This CDR3 spans 13 amino acids. In nucleotides, the CDR3 is TGTGCCAGCAGTTTAAGGAGGCGAGACATTCAGTACTTC. It yields the protein CASSLRRRDIQYF.

This clonotype was found many times. This chain joins TRBV5-1 and TRBJ2-6; no clear D gene. This CDR3 has 15 amino acids. V lost 3 bases and J 0 bases, leaving 7 bases between the germline ends. Germline loops: CDR1 SGHRS, CDR2 YFSETQ. CDR3 in amino acids: CASSWVGSGANVLTF. The CDR3, as DNA: TGCGCCAGCAGCTGGGTGGGCTCTGGGGCCAACGTCCTGACTTTC.

The chain recombines TRBV7-9 with TRBJ2-3; D is tentatively TRBD1 or TRBD2 (5 bases each). Germline V gene sequence: CDR1 SEHNR, CDR2 FQNEAQ (reference sequence). Trimming shortened V by 7 bases and J by 2 bases, and 13 bases separated the two germline ends. This CDR3 spans 14 amino acids. The CDR3, as DNA: TGTGCCAGCATCGAGGGGTTCCCCACAGATACGCAGTATTTT. Amino acid sequence: CASIEGFPTDTQYF.

Many counts were recorded for this clonotype. CDR3 bases: TGCGCCAGCAGTACAGGTAATCAGCCCCAGCATTTT. Translation gives CASSTGNQPQHF. The chain is built from TRBV10-2 and TRBJ1-5, with D perhaps matching TRBD1 (5 bases). The CDR3 covers 12 residues. Germline loops: CDR1 WSHSY, CDR2 SAAADI. V shed 5 bases and J shed 4 bases, with 6 bases lying between them.

This clonotype was detected a few times. V usage is TRBV12-3 or TRBV12-4 and J usage is TRBJ1-3; D gene uncertain. V lost 6 bases to trimming and J lost 4 bases, with 4 bases between them. This CDR3 region has 11 residues. The CDR3 here is CASSPGNTIYF. CDR3 DNA sequence: TGTGCCAGCAGCCCGGGAAACACCATATATTTT.

This clonotype has a handful of counts. The rearrangement uses TRBV20-1 and TRBJ2-7, with D possibly being TRBD2 (6 bases). This CDR3 region has 14 residues. The V end was cut by 6 bases, the J end by 0 bases, with 15 bases between. Germline CDR1 DFQATT, CDR2 SNEGSKA (reference sequence). CDR3 DNA: TGCAGTGCCCAGATTAGCGGAAGCTCCTACGAGCAGTACTTC. This gives the protein CSAQISGSSYEQYF.

Only a few counts were recorded for this clonotype. The V call is TRBV7-2, the J call TRBJ2-1; TRBD2 is a possible D gene (6 bases). The germline V and J ends were trimmed by 0 bases and 6 bases, with 12 bases remaining between them. CDR3 length: 15 amino acids. Germline V CDR1 and CDR2: SGHTA, FQGNSA. CDR3 amino acids: CASSLAGGASNEQFF. The CDR3 DNA sequence: TGTGCCAGCAGCTTAGCCGGGGGTGCGTCCAATGAGCAGTTCTTC.

The table lists this clonotype with a few counts. The chain uses TRBV7-2 and TRBJ1-1; D is ambiguous. This CDR3 spans 13 amino acids. Trimming removed 5 bases from V and 5 bases from J, with 12 bases in between. CDR1 is SGHTA and CDR2 is FQGNSA in the germline V gene. CDR3 residues: CASSARTVTEAFF. CDR3 bases: TGTGCCAGCAGCGCCCGCACCGTGACTGAAGCTTTCTTT. Variable domain in full (rest from reference TRBV7-2 and TRBJ1-1): GAGVSQSPSNKVTEKGKDVELRCDPISGHTALYWYRQSLGQGLEFLIYFQGNSAPDKSGLPSDRFSAERTGGSVSTLTIQRTQQEDSAVYLCASSARTVTEAFFGQGTRLTVV.

The chain uses TRBV12-3 or TRBV12-4 and TRBJ1-4, with a tentative D call TRBD1 (5 bases). Trimming left V 4 bases short and J 8 bases short, with 20 bases between. This CDR3 has 16 amino acids. CDR3 in DNA: TGTGCCAGCAGTTCCGACAGTCTGGGAACTGGGGAAAAACTGTTTTTT. It specifies CASSSDSLGTGEKLFF.

This clonotype was counted many times. V is TRBV10-2 and J is TRBJ1-1; D gene unclear. V shed 6 bases and J shed 1 base, with 12 bases lying between them. This CDR3 comprises 14 residues. Germline values: CDR1 WSHSY, CDR2 SAAADI. CDR3 sequence: CASSKLGKNTEAFF. The CDR3 DNA is TGCGCCAGCAGCAAGTTGGGGAAGAACACTGAAGCTTTCTTT.

The rearrangement joins TRBV11-2 to TRBJ1-3, with D tentatively TRBD1 (5 bases). Germline V gene sequence: CDR1 SGHAT, CDR2 FQNNGV. The CDR3 has 12 amino acids. V shed 9 bases and J shed 7 bases, with 13 bases lying between them. Here the CDR3 reads CASAMWGNTIYF. In nucleotides, the CDR3 is TGTGCCAGTGCGATGTGGGGGAACACCATATATTTT.

This clonotype was seen at least ten times. The chain employs TRBV18 and TRBJ1-6; D possibly corresponds to TRBD1 (6 bases). Germline assignment: CDR1 KGHSH and CDR2 LQKENI. CDR3 length: 13 residues. Trimming removed 6 bases from V and 4 bases from J, with 7 bases in between. This CDR3 is CASSGQYNSPLHF. The CDR3 nucleotides are TGTGCCAGCTCGGGACAATATAATTCACCCCTCCACTTT.

This chain links TRBV5-1 with TRBJ1-2; D gene ambiguous. This CDR3 is 12 amino acids long. Per the germline V gene, CDR1 is SGHRS and CDR2 is YFSETQ. The ends were cut back, 2 bases at V and 3 bases at J, with 5 bases in the middle. This CDR3 is CASSFGDYGYTF. The CDR3 DNA sequence: TGCGCCAGCAGCTTCGGGGACTATGGCTACACCTTC. The full variable domain, in which reference TRBV5-1 and TRBJ1-2 provide the parts outside the CDR3, is KAGVTQTPRYLIKTRGQQVTLSCSPISGHRSVSWYQQTPGQGLQFLFEYFSETQRNKGNFPGRFSGRQFSNSRSEMNVSTLELGDSALYLCASSFGDYGYTFGSGTRLTVV.

This clonotype was seen ten or more times. The chain carries TRBV18 and TRBJ2-1; 9 bases line up with TRBD1. Germline CDR1 reads KGHSH; CDR2 reads LQKENI. The junction had 3 bases not matched to a gene; V was cut back by 1 base and J by 14 bases. The CDR3 is made up of 12 amino acids. DNA of the CDR3: TGTGCCAGCTCACCACGTGGGGACAGGGAGTTCTTC. Amino acid sequence: CASSPRGDREFF.

This clonotype has more than one count but fewer than ten. The chain couples TRBV6-5 to TRBJ2-1; TRBD1 is a possible D gene (6 bases). The CDR3 totals 13 residues. Trimming pared 5 bases from V and 7 bases from J, leaving 12 bases between. Germline assignment: CDR1 MNHEY and CDR2 SVGAGI. CDR3 sequence (DNA): TGTGCCAGCAGTACACAGGGTATTAATGAGCAGTTCTTC. It translates to CASSTQGINEQFF.

This clonotype was picked up many times. The V and J genes are TRBV12-3 or TRBV12-4 and TRBJ2-7; the D is unclear. V lost 2 bases and J lost 6, with 5 bases in between. This CDR3 is built from 11 residues. DNA for the CDR3: TGTGCCAGCAGTTTACGTGGCGAGCAGTACTTC. It is translated as CASSLRGEQYF.